The 23 T cell receptor beta chains below were found in one sample sequenced in a study of T cell responses to AZD1222 COVID-19 vaccine. Produced via immunoSEQ multiplex PCR; TCRdb's table is partial and in-frame only. The table records roughly 86,000 clones, 85% of them present only once. The sample consisted of peripheral blood, taken 28 days after the second AZD1222 dose. The receptor set was obtained from an adult who received the AZD1222 COVID-19 vaccine.

The chain is built from TRBV7-2 and TRBJ1-1; TRBD1 aligns across 8 bases. V dropped 4 bases and J dropped 2; count of bases not matched to a gene: 6. Germline V gives CDR1 SGHTA, CDR2 FQGNSA. The CDR3 consists of 15 residues. The CDR3 nucleotides are TGTGCCAGCAGCTCCCAGACAGGGGTAAACACTGAAGCTTTCTTT. Residues: CASSSQTGVNTEAFF.

This chain uses TRBV27 with TRBJ2-1; 7 bases agree with TRBD2. The germline V gene has CDR1 MNHEY and CDR2 SMNVEV (reference sequence). The CDR3 runs 13 residues. The V segment lost 1 base and the J segment 15 bases; nucleotides outside the gene matches: 9. The CDR3 is CASSLFSGREGFF. The CDR3 DNA reads as TGTGCCAGCAGTTTATTCTCCGGCAGGGAGGGGTTCTTC.

CDR3 loop: CASSLRIIAGSSYNEQFF. The CDR3 DNA is TGTGCCAGCAGCTTGAGGATAATAGCGGGAAGCTCCTACAATGAGCAGTTCTTC. J is TRBJ2-1 and V is TRBV11-2; 8 nucleotides align to TRBD2. Germline CDR1 SGHAT, CDR2 FQNNGV. Trimming cost V 3 bases and J 0 bases; bases outside gene matches: 10. CDR3 length: 18 amino acids.

The V and J genes are TRBV9 and TRBJ1-2, with TRBD1 matching over 8 bases. The CDR3 runs to 15 residues. Germline-derived CDR1 and CDR2 are SGDLS and YYNGEE. Trimming at V came to 4 bases and at J to 4 bases, leaving 9 bases not matched to a gene. The CDR3 sequence: CASSSHVDRAYGYTF. The CDR3 nucleotides read TGTGCCAGCAGCTCCCATGTGGACAGGGCCTATGGCTACACCTTC. Based on the CDR3 plus reference TRBV9 and TRBJ1-2, the full variable domain is DSGVTQTPKHLITATGQRVTLRCSPRSGDLSVYWYQQSLDQGLQFLIQYYNGEERAKGNILERFSAQQFPDLHSELNLSSLELGDSALYFCASSSHVDRAYGYTFGSGTRLTVV.

The gene calls are TRBV29-1 and TRBJ2-2; unclear D gene. The CDR3 totals 13 residues. V was pared by 4 bases and J by 4 bases, with 10 bases between. Germline V CDR1 and CDR2: SQVTM, ANQGSEA. The chain's CDR3 is CSVGGHGTGELFF. The DNA for the CDR3 is TGCAGCGTTGGAGGCCACGGCACCGGGGAGCTGTTTTTT.

The chain's CDR3 is CASSQELADPYNEQFF. As DNA, the CDR3 is TGTGCCAGCAGCCAAGAGTTAGCGGATCCTTACAATGAGCAGTTCTTC. This rearrangement joins TRBV4-2 to TRBJ2-1; D may be TRBD2 (6 bases). Germline V CDR1 and CDR2: LGHNA, YNFKEQ. With 0 bases removed from V and 4 bases from J, the gap between germline ends came to 13 bases. The CDR3 has 16 amino acids.

This clone was seen only once. The chain carries TRBV7-3 and TRBJ2-3, with a possible D match to TRBD1 (8 bases). The CDR3 contains 21 residues. Trimming shortened V by 5 bases and J by 5 bases, and 35 bases separated the two germline ends. Germline loops: CDR1 SGHTA, CDR2 FQGTGA. The CDR3 sequence: CASSAIPPGQAGVSGKDTQYF. CDR3 nucleotides: TGTGCCAGCAGCGCCATCCCTCCGGGACAGGCCGGGGTGAGCGGGAAAGATACGCAGTATTTT.

V and J are TRBV27 and TRBJ1-6, with no clear D. Germline loops: CDR1 MNHEY, CDR2 SMNVEV (reference sequence). This CDR3 is 15 amino acids long. Trimming removed 7 bases at V and 0 bases at J, with 10 bases between. The CDR3 loop is CASTIGNSYNSPLHF. CDR3 nucleotides: TGTGCCAGCACTATCGGTAACTCCTATAATTCACCCCTCCACTTT.

This clone appeared a single time. This rearrangement joins TRBV7-3 to TRBJ2-7; D uncertain. Trimming pared 2 bases from V and 6 bases from J, leaving 11 bases between. CDR3 size: 13 residues. Germline-derived CDR1 and CDR2 are SGHTA and FQGTGA. The chain's CDR3 is CASSLSLVSEQYF. In nucleotides, the CDR3 is TGTGCCAGCAGCTTATCTCTAGTATCCGAGCAGTACTTC. Full variable domain (rest looked up from reference TRBV7-3 and TRBJ2-7): GAGVSQTPSNKVTEKGKYVELRCDPISGHTALYWYRQSLGQGPEFLIYFQGTGAADDSGLPNDRFFAVRPEGSVSTLKIQRTERGDSAVYLCASSLSLVSEQYFGPGTRLTVT.

This clone was recorded only once. The germline gene is not matched at one end of the junction; a read error may be the cause. This rearrangement joins TRBV5-1 to TRBJ1-1; no clear D gene. Germline V gene sequence: CDR1 SGHRS, CDR2 YFSETQ. The CDR3 consists of 14 residues. The CDR3 spells CASSLGGSETGAFF. Written as DNA, the CDR3 is TGCGCCAGCAGCTTGGGAGGTTCAGAAACTGGAGCTTTCTTT. The full variable domain, completed using reference TRBV5-1 and TRBJ1-1, is KAGVTQTPRYLIKTRGQQVTLSCSPISGHRSVSWYQQTPGQGLQFLFEYFSETQRNKGNFPGRFSGRQFSNSRSEMNVSTLELGDSALYLCASSLGGSETGAFFGQGTRLTVV.

This chain connects TRBV7-6 to TRBJ2-6; tentatively, D is TRBD1 or TRBD2 (6 bases each). Germline loops: CDR1 SGHVS, CDR2 FNYEAQ. Trimming stripped 5 bases from V and 2 bases from J, with 19 bases between. This CDR3 region has 18 residues. The CDR3 is CASSPTGTWGAGANVLTF. The CDR3 DNA sequence: TGTGCCAGCAGCCCAACTGGGACATGGGGGGCTGGGGCCAACGTCCTGACTTTC. The full variable domain, rest sourced from reference TRBV7-6 and TRBJ2-6, is GAGVSQSPRYKVTKRGQDVALRCDPISGHVSLYWYRQALGQGPEFLTYFNYEAQQDKSGLPNDRFSAERPEGSISTLTIQRTEQRDSAMYRCASSPTGTWGAGANVLTFGAGSRLTVL.

This clone was seen only once. The CDR3 DNA reads as TGTGCCACCAGTGAGAACCAGCGGATGAACACCGGGGAGCTGTTTTTT. Its translation is CATSENQRMNTGELFF. The V gene is TRBV24-1, the J gene TRBJ2-2; D might be TRBD2 (5 bases). Germline CDR1 is KGHDR and CDR2 is SFDVKD. Trimming shortened V by 4 bases and J by 1 base, and 12 bases separated the two germline ends. The length of the CDR3 is 16 residues.

The chain carries TRBV6-5 and TRBJ1-1; no firm D call. CDR3 length: 14 amino acids. Germline V gene sequence: CDR1 MNHEY, CDR2 SVGAGI. The ends were cut back, 3 bases at V and 1 base at J, with 9 bases in the middle. CDR3 residues: CASSYGVGNTEAFF. In DNA form, the CDR3 reads TGTGCCAGCAGTTATGGGGTGGGGAACACTGAAGCTTTCTTT.

The chain employs TRBV7-3 and TRBJ1-1; D gene ambiguous. The length of the CDR3 is 13 residues. CDR1 and CDR2 (germline): SGHTA, FQGTGA. The germline V and J ends were trimmed by 6 bases and 1 base, with 9 bases remaining between them. CDR3 coding DNA: TGTGCCAGCAGAATAGAACCGAACACTGAAGCTTTCTTT. This translates into CASRIEPNTEAFF.

This sequence joins TRBV30 and TRBJ2-7; maybe TRBD1 (6 bases). Trimming removed 1 base from V and 3 bases from J, with 7 bases in between. Germline V gene lookup returns CDR1 GTSNPN and CDR2 SVGIG (reference sequence). The CDR3 is 12 residues long. CDR3 protein: CAWSEQGYEQYF. For the CDR3, the DNA is TGTGCCTGGAGTGAACAGGGCTACGAGCAGTACTTC.

V and J are TRBV9 and TRBJ1-2; TRBD1 is a possible D gene (5 bases). This CDR3 is built from 18 residues. The germline CDR1 and CDR2 sequences are SGDLS and YYNGEE. V was cut by 2 bases and J by 3 bases, with 23 bases left in between. The CDR3, as DNA: TGTGCCAGCAGCGTGTTTCCGGGGACGGGCCCGATGGACTATGGCTACACCTTC. This translates into CASSVFPGTGPMDYGYTF.

This clone has just a few counts. The chain is built from TRBV12-3 or TRBV12-4 and TRBJ2-5; a possible D gene is TRBD1 (5 bases). The CDR3 totals 13 residues. The V end lost 6 bases, the J end lost 4 bases, and 12 bases lay between the germline ends. DNA of the CDR3: TGTGCCAGCAGCCTGCAGGGTCCAGAGACCCAGTACTTC. Translating it yields CASSLQGPETQYF.

The chain uses TRBV27 and TRBJ2-7; 9 bases line up with TRBD2. Germline V CDR1 and CDR2: MNHEY, SMNVEV (reference sequence). CDR3 length: 13 amino acids. Trimming removed 3 bases from V and 4 bases from J; junction bases left unmatched: 1. The CDR3 protein is CASSFLAGYEQYF. The CDR3 nucleotides read TGTGCCAGCAGTTTCCTAGCGGGATACGAGCAGTACTTC.

The CDR3 here is CSVGLSDETQYF. CDR3 DNA sequence: TGCAGCGTTGGACTATCGGATGAGACCCAGTACTTC. This chain links TRBV29-1 with TRBJ2-5, with D possibly TRBD2 on 5 matching bases. This CDR3 comprises 12 residues. Germline CDR1 SQVTM, CDR2 ANQGSEA. V shed 4 bases and J shed 5 bases, with 11 bases lying between them.

Only one count was recorded for this clone. The chain links TRBV30 to TRBJ2-1, with TRBD2 as a possible D gene (5 bases). Germline V CDR1 and CDR2: GTSNPN, SVGIG (reference sequence). This CDR3 is 11 amino acids long. Trimming left V 7 bases short and J 13 bases short, with 17 bases between. The CDR3 sequence: CASALGWGQFF. DNA of the CDR3: TGTGCCTCGGCACTAGGGTGGGGTCAGTTCTTC.

This clone has at least ten counts. V usage is TRBV24-1 and J usage is TRBJ2-1, with D possibly matching TRBD2 (7 bases). The germline CDR1 and CDR2 sequences are KGHDR and SFDVKD. CDR3 size: 18 residues. V dropped 2 bases and J dropped 0 bases, with 16 bases sitting between them. The CDR3 nucleotides read TGTGCCACCAGTGATTCCGCGGGGGCCAGGGGCTCCTACAATGAGCAGTTCTTC. Translation: CATSDSAGARGSYNEQFF.

The rearrangement joins TRBV13 to TRBJ2-7; 7 bases align to TRBD2. Germline lookup yields CDR1 PRHDT and CDR2 FYEKMQ (reference sequence). The CDR3 contains 13 residues. The ends lost 5 bases at V and 3 bases at J; junction bases unmatched: 4. CDR3 in DNA: TGTGCCAGCAGCCCCCGGGGGGACTACGAGCAGTACTTC. The encoded protein is CASSPRGDYEQYF.

This clone was detected only once. The rearrangement uses TRBV28 and TRBJ2-7; no firm D call. Germline assignment: CDR1 MDHEN and CDR2 SYDVKM. V gave up 5 bases and J gave up 5 bases, with 13 bases separating them. This CDR3 is 13 amino acids long. CDR3 in amino acids: CASSLPPPNEQYF. The CDR3 DNA sequence: TGTGCCAGCAGTCTTCCACCCCCGAACGAGCAGTACTTC.